This T cell receptor beta chain was recovered during a study of T-cell memory formation after mild COVID-19. On the study more broadly: The two donors had largely donor-specific TCR clusters. Whole-study findings and limits: Clones contracting day 15 to 85 were balanced CD4/CD8; later expanders leaned CD4+. The authors did not confirm SARS-CoV-2 specificity of second-wave clones peaking day 37.

The CDR3 runs 16 residues. Between the trimmed V and J ends, which lost 5 bases and 5 bases, there was a span of 21 bases. Germline V gene sequence: CDR1 SEHNR, CDR2 FQNEAQ (reference sequence). TCRdb redid the calling of the 5' RACE reads with MiXCR, one entry per CDR3 protein. The sample lists 180,000 or so distinct CDR3 sequences; 11% were seen once. As to this clonotype: Its antigen remains unidentified.

The receptor comes from a man between 18 and 35 years old who had mild COVID-19 (a few samples of this study predate the infection). Cell type and time point are not known. Sequenced material: PBMCs or a T cell subset sorted from them (not recorded which). The V call is TRBV7-9, the J call TRBJ1-1; a possible D gene is TRBD1 (5 bases). The CDR3: CASSPLGAVGFTEAFF. The CDR3, as DNA: TGTGCCAGCAGCCCCCTCGGGGCGGTGGGTTTTACTGAAGCTTTCTTT.